The present entry profiles one TCR beta chain with its context. Its antigen is undetermined. This CDR3 is 14 amino acids long. Germline CDR1 is SGHVS and CDR2 is FNYEAQ. The junction had 8 bases not matched to a gene; V was cut back by 5 bases and J by 7 bases. The data were taken from a study of T-cell memory formation after mild COVID-19. Study information: Across donors, TCR clusters were largely donor specific. General study points: Some clones that responded were present in memory (sampled pre-infection), which suggests cross-reactive memory joined.

The authors produced TCR alpha and TCR beta cDNA libraries with sample barcodes and UMIs by 5'RACE using constant-segment primers. TCRdb ran MiXCR on the 5' RACE reads and lists one entry per CDR3 protein. The sample lists roughly 310,000 distinct CDR3 sequences; approximately 16% were seen once. This sequence joins TRBV7-6 and TRBJ2-1; 7 bases map to TRBD1. This TCR was recovered from a man younger than 30 who had mild COVID-19 (a few samples of this study predate the infection). Cell type and time point are not known. Sequencing was carried out using PBMCs or a T cell subset sorted from them (not recorded which). The CDR3 region is CASSPRQGSNEQFF. CDR3 in DNA: TGTGCCAGCAGCCCCCGACAGGGATCGAATGAGCAGTTCTTC.